Below are 21 T cell receptor beta chains sequenced from a single sample in a study of radiation and T cells in renal cell carcinoma. Assay used: immunoSEQ multiplex PCR; TCRdb lists only in-frame clones, some missing. The data show roughly 78,000 clones, roughly 82% seen once. Time point of the sample: blood 2 weeks post-SBRT. The treatment denotes: 15 Gy SBRT to primary tumor, nephrectomy 4 weeks later. The source was blood, collected from a patient whose treatment included radiotherapy and nephrectomy. The origin of the receptors is a man in his sixties with renal cell carcinoma.

The chain joins TRBV18 to TRBJ1-4; 10 bases line up with TRBD1. The CDR3 runs to 16 residues. Germline V gene sequence: CDR1 KGHSH, CDR2 LQKENI. V lost 6 bases and J lost 6; bases outside the gene matches: 10. The CDR3 spells CASSRRRDRGDEKLFF. CDR3 nucleotide sequence: TGTGCCAGCTCGCGCCGCCGGGACAGGGGAGATGAAAAACTGTTTTTT.

The chain is built from TRBV4-1 and TRBJ2-7; D perhaps matches TRBD2 (6 bases). Germline V CDR1 and CDR2: MGHRA, YSYEKL. Trimming cost V 0 bases and J 3 bases, with 12 bases left between them. The CDR3 extends over 15 amino acids. The CDR3 DNA reads as TGCGCCAGCAGCCAAGATCGGGGGATCTACTACGAGCAGTACTTC. Translation: CASSQDRGIYYEQYF.

The rearrangement joins TRBV6-5 to TRBJ2-7, with D unresolved. The V gene's germline CDR1 is MNHEY and CDR2 SVGAGI. V shed 8 bases and J shed 4 bases, with 9 bases lying between them. The CDR3 length is 11 residues. CDR3 nucleotides: TGTGCCAGCGCAGGAGATTACGAGCAGTACTTC. This codes for CASAGDYEQYF.

The chain has TRBV11-3 and TRBJ2-7, with 8 bases identical to TRBD1. The V gene end was trimmed by 4 bases and the J gene end by 3 bases; junction bases not matched to a gene: 17. Germline V CDR1 and CDR2: SGHNT, YENEEA. The CDR3 has 18 amino acids. CDR3 bases: TGTGCCAGCAGCTCCGACGAAGTTAGGACAGGGAAAAACTACGAGCAGTACTTC. Its translation: CASSSDEVRTGKNYEQYF.

The J gene is TRBJ2-7, the V gene TRBV5-1; D is unresolved. Germline assignment: CDR1 SGHRS and CDR2 YFSETQ. The CDR3 totals 14 residues. The V gene lost 1 base and the J gene lost 4 bases, with 12 bases spanning the gap. CDR3 protein: CASSLKGSKYEQYF. The CDR3 coding sequence is TGCGCCAGCAGCTTGAAGGGCAGCAAATACGAGCAGTACTTC.

The chain employs TRBV28 and TRBJ2-6; TRBD1 aligns across 7 bases. The V gene's germline CDR1 is MDHEN and CDR2 SYDVKM. This CDR3 region has 16 residues. V gave up 6 bases and J gave up 2 bases; unmatched junction bases: 7. For the CDR3, the DNA is TGTGCCAGCAGCACAGGGGATCTTACTGGGGCCAACGTCCTGACTTTC. Translating it yields CASSTGDLTGANVLTF.

This chain links TRBV7-8 with TRBJ1-1; no reliable D call. This CDR3 region has 12 residues. Looked up from germline, CDR1 is SGHVS and CDR2 is FQNEAQ. Deletions cut 4 bases from V and 3 bases from J, with 6 bases between. The CDR3 sequence is CASSSQYTEAFF. The CDR3, as DNA: TGTGCCAGCAGCTCCCAGTACACTGAAGCTTTCTTT.

The DNA for the CDR3 is TGTGCCAGCAGACGACAGTGGAGCTCCTACAATGAGCAGTTCTTC. It is translated as CASRRQWSSYNEQFF. The gene calls are TRBV28 and TRBJ2-1, with D possibly TRBD1 on 5 matching bases. There are 15 residues in the CDR3. Trimming left V 6 bases short and J 0 bases short, with 12 bases between. CDR1 and CDR2 (germline): MDHEN, SYDVKM.

The chain carries TRBV4-3 and TRBJ2-3; the D gene is possibly TRBD1 (5 bases). The CDR3 covers 16 residues. The germline CDR1 and CDR2 sequences are LGHNA and YSLEER. Trimming removed 5 bases at V and 2 bases at J, with 17 bases between. The CDR3 sequence: CASSKGDGGITDTQYF. CDR3 nucleotides: TGCGCCAGCAGCAAAGGGGATGGCGGCATCACAGATACGCAGTATTTT.

The V and J genes are TRBV13 and TRBJ2-7; TRBD1 might be the D (6 bases). The CDR3 sequence is 15 residues long. Germline V gene sequence: CDR1 PRHDT, CDR2 FYEKMQ (reference sequence). V dropped 5 bases and J dropped 0 bases, with 14 bases sitting between them. CDR3 DNA: TGTGCCAGCAGCCAGGGGCGGGTCCCCTCCTACGAGCAGTACTTC. It translates to CASSQGRVPSYEQYF.

The chain is built from TRBV6-5 and TRBJ1-5, with D unclear. V lost 0 bases and J 5 bases, leaving 11 bases between the germline ends. Germline V gene sequence: CDR1 MNHEY, CDR2 SVGAGI. The CDR3 extends over 15 amino acids. The CDR3 is CASSYSFVGDQPQHF. The CDR3 nucleotides are TGTGCCAGCAGTTACTCTTTCGTAGGAGATCAGCCCCAGCATTTT.

There are a few counts of this clone. J is TRBJ1-5 and V is TRBV19, with D perhaps TRBD1 (6 bases). CDR1 is LNHDA, CDR2 SQIVND, per germline (reference sequence). The CDR3 has 14 residues. V was pared by 2 bases and J by 1 base, with 6 bases between. CDR3 in DNA: TGTGCCAGTAGTATAACAGGGAGCAATCAGCCCCAGCATTTT. This gives the protein CASSITGSNQPQHF.

The rearrangement joins TRBV10-3 to TRBJ2-3; possibly TRBD2 for D (5 bases). Germline V gene lookup returns CDR1 ENHRY and CDR2 SYGVKD. The CDR3 is 14 residues long. Deletions cut 7 bases from V and 2 bases from J, with 13 bases between. CDR3 nucleotides: TGTGCCATCACGAAGGACTCTTACACAGATACGCAGTATTTT. The encoded protein is CAITKDSYTDTQYF.

The rearrangement joins TRBV12-5 to TRBJ2-1; weak D call: TRBD1 (5 bases). Deletions cut 4 bases from V and 0 bases from J, with 13 bases between. Per germline, CDR1 LGHNT and CDR2 FRNRAP. This CDR3 is built from 16 residues. The CDR3 loop is CASGSTGASSYNEQFF. The CDR3 DNA sequence: TGTGCTAGTGGTTCGACTGGGGCTAGCTCCTACAATGAGCAGTTCTTC. Full variable domain (rest looked up from reference TRBV12-5 and TRBJ2-1): DARVTQTPRHKVTEMGQEVTMRCQPILGHNTVFWYRQTMMQGLELLAYFRNRAPLDDSGMPKDRFSAEMPDATLATLKIQPSEPRDSAVYFCASGSTGASSYNEQFFGPGTRLTVL.

The J gene is TRBJ2-3, the V gene TRBV7-2; D is perhaps TRBD2 (6 bases). This CDR3 comprises 14 residues. CDR1 is SGHTA and CDR2 is FQGNSA in the germline V gene. Between the trimmed V and J ends, which lost 2 bases and 14 bases, there was a span of 20 bases. The DNA for the CDR3 is TGTGCCAGCAGCTTAATCAGACGGACTACCCCACGGTATTTT. Its translation is CASSLIRRTTPRYF. Supplemented by reference TRBV7-2 and TRBJ2-3, the full variable domain reads GAGVSQSPSNKVTEKGKDVELRCDPISGHTALYWYRQSLGQGLEFLIYFQGNSAPDKSGLPSDRFSAERTGGSVSTLTIQRTQQEDSAVYLCASSLIRRTTPRYFGPGTRLTVL.

The chain recombines TRBV4-3 with TRBJ2-1; 8 bases align to TRBD2. Looked up from germline, CDR1 is LGHNA and CDR2 is YSLEER. The CDR3 totals 16 residues. The V gene end was trimmed by 0 bases and the J gene end by 0 bases; junction bases not matched to a gene: 1. This CDR3 is CASSQDLAGSYNEQFF. The DNA for the CDR3 is TGCGCCAGCAGCCAAGATCTAGCGGGCTCCTACAATGAGCAGTTCTTC.

In this sample, this clone turned up many times. The rearrangement joins TRBV9 to TRBJ1-3; possible D gene TRBD1, 5 bases. Trimming took 4 bases from V and 0 from J, leaving 14 bases between them. Germline V gene sequence: CDR1 SGDLS, CDR2 YYNGEE. The CDR3 is 16 residues long. The CDR3 here is CASSLRGESSGNTIYF. The CDR3 region has the DNA TGTGCCAGCAGCCTACGAGGGGAGAGCTCTGGAAACACCATATATTTT.

This sequence joins TRBV25-1 and TRBJ2-5; D is possibly TRBD1 or TRBD2 (6 bases each). Judging by the DNA end, TRBJ2-7 fits better; the J call may be wrong. The germline V gene encodes CDR1 MGHDK and CDR2 SYGVNS. The length of the CDR3 is 15 residues. The CDR3 DNA is TGTGCCAGCAGTGATTCCGATGGGGGGCCCTACGAGCAGTACTTC. This translates into CASSDSDGGPYEQYF.

A single count supports this clone. V and J are TRBV27 and TRBJ2-1; 9 bases are a match to TRBD2. The CDR3 length is 13 residues. Germline V gives CDR1 MNHEY, CDR2 SMNVEV (reference sequence). The V gene end was trimmed by 4 bases and the J gene end by 9 bases; junction bases not matched to a gene: 4. The CDR3 nucleotides are TGTGCCAGCAGTTCCGGGACTAGCCCTGAGCAGTTCTTC. Amino acid sequence: CASSSGTSPEQFF.

This clone has a count of ten or more. The chain links TRBV5-6 to TRBJ2-1; 11 bases are shared with TRBD2. V shed 4 bases, J shed 5 bases, and the junction held 2 bases outside the gene matches. The CDR3 covers 14 residues. Germline V gives CDR1 SGHDT, CDR2 YYEEEE. CDR3 region: CASSISGGDNEQFF. CDR3 sequence (DNA): TGTGCCAGCAGCATTAGCGGGGGGGACAATGAGCAGTTCTTC. Based on the CDR3 plus reference TRBV5-6 and TRBJ2-1, the full variable domain is DAGVTQSPTHLIKTRGQQVTLRCSPKSGHDTVSWYQQALGQGPQFIFQYYEEEERQRGNFPDRFSGHQFPNYSSELNVNALLLGDSALYLCASSISGGDNEQFFGPGTRLTVL.

The chain joins TRBV6-1 to TRBJ2-7; D may be TRBD1 (6 bases). Trimming took off 3 bases at V and 2 bases at J, with 11 bases between the two ends. The length of the CDR3 is 14 residues. From germline, CDR1 is MNHNS and CDR2 SASEGT. The CDR3 region has the DNA TGTGCCAGCAGTGACTTACAGGGACCCTACGAGCAGTACTTC. It codes for CASSDLQGPYEQYF.